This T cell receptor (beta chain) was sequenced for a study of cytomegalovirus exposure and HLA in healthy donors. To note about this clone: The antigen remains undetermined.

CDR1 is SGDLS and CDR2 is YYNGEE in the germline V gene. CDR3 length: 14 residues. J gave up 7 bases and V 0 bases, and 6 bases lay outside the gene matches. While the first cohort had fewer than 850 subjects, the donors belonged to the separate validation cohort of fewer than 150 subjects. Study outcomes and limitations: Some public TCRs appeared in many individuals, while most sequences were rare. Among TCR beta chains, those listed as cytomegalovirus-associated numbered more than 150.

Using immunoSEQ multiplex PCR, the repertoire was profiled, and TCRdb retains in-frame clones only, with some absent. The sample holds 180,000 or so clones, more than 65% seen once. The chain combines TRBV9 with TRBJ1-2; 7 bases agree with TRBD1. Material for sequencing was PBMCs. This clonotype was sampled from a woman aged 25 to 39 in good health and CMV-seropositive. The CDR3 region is CASSVDGQVPGYTF. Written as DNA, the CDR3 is TGTGCCAGCAGCGTAGACGGACAGGTCCCTGGCTACACCTTC.